The clone carrying this T cell receptor beta chain came up once. What it binds is not known. The sample originates from a study of shared clonotypes between healthy human individuals. Study overall: Each donor had three CD4 naive, three CD4 memory, two CD8 naive and one CD8 memory plate.

Recent acute infections and vaccinations were absent in the healthy HIV-negative adult donors. Original methodology: Without quality scores, immunoSEQ junctional reads could not be filtered like full-length reads. Clones were read by immunoSEQ multiplex PCR, and TCRdb kept only the in-frame ones, dropping some. D and trimming come from the DNA, and the V and J calls and clone size come from that table. The sample has about 2 million clones, 85% to 95% seen once. Study-level results: Naive subsets typically showed greater estimated richness than memory subsets.

This CDR3 is 13 amino acids long. The V gene lost 4 bases and the J gene lost 5 bases, with 14 bases spanning the gap. Germline-derived CDR1 and CDR2 are SQVTM and ANQGSEA. The sequencing input was naive CD4+ T cells sorted from blood. Stated subset: CD45RA+ positively selected. This chain connects TRBV29-1 to TRBJ1-1; no firm D call. This sequence was found in a man in his late teens or twenties in good health. The CDR3 DNA reads as TGCAGCGTTGCTGTTACCCTGAGAACTGAAGCTTTCTTT. Translated, it gives CSVAVTLRTEAFF.